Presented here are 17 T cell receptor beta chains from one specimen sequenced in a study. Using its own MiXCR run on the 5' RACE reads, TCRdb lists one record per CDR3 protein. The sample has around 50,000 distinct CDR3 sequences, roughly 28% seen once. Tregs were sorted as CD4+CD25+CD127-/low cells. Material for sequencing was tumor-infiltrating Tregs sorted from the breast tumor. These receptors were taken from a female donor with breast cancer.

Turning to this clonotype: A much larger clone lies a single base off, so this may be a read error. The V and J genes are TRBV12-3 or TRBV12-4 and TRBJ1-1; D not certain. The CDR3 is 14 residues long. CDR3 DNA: TGTACCAGCAGTTTAAACTGGGCGAACACTGAAGCTTTCTTT. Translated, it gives CTSSLNWANTEAFF.

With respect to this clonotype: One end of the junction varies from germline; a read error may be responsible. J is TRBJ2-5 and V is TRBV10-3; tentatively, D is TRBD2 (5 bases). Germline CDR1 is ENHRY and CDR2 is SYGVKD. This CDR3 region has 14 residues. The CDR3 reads CTISVGGLRETQYF. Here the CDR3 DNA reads TGTACCATCAGTGTAGGAGGTTTGCGAGAGACCCAGTACTTC.

This CDR3 reads CASSLDWANQPQYF. The CDR3 nucleotides are TGTGCCAGCAGTTTAGATTGGGCCAATCAGCCCCAGTATTTT. V gene TRBV28 combines with J gene TRBJ1-5; D gene uncertain. The last part of the DNA fits TRBJ2-3 better; the J call may be wrong. The CDR3 is 14 amino acids. Germline V gene sequence: CDR1 MDHEN, CDR2 SYDVKM.

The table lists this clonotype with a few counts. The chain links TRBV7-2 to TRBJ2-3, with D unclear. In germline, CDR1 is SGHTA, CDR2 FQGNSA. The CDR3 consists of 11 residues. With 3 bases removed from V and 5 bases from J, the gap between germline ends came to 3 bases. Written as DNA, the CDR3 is TGTGCCAGCAGCTTGAAAGATACGCAGTATTTT. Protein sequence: CASSLKDTQYF.

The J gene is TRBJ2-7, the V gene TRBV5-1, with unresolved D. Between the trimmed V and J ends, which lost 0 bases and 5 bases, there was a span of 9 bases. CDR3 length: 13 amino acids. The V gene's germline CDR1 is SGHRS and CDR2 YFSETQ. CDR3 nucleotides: TGCGCCAGCAGCTTGGAGGCTAGGAACGAGCAGTACTTC. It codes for CASSLEARNEQYF.

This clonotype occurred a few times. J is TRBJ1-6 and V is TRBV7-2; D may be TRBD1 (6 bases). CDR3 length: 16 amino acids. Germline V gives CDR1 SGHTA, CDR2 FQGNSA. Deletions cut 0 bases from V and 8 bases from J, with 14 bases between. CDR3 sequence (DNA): TGTGCCAGCAGCTTAGCAGGGGGTATATCGGATTCACCCCTCCACTTT. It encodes CASSLAGGISDSPLHF.

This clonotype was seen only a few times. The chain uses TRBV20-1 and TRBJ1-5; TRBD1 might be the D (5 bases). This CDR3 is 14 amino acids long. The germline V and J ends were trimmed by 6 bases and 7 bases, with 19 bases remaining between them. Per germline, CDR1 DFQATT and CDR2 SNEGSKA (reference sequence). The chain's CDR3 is CSASYSREGQPQHF. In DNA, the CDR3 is TGCAGTGCCAGCTATAGCAGGGAAGGACAGCCCCAGCATTTT.

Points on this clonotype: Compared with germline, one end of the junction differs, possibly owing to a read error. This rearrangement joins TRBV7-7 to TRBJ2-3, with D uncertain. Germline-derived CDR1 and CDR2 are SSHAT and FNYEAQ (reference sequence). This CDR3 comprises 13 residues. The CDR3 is CASSLFHRDTQYF. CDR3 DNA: TGTGCTAGCAGCTTATTTCATAGGGATACGCAGTATTTT.

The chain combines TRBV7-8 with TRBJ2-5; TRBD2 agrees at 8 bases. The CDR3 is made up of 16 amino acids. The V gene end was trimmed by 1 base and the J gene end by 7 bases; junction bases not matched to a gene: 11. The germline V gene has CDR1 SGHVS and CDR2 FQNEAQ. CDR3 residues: CASSLDSASGFRTQYF. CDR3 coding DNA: TGTGCCAGCAGCTTAGATTCGGCTAGCGGGTTCAGGACCCAGTACTTC.

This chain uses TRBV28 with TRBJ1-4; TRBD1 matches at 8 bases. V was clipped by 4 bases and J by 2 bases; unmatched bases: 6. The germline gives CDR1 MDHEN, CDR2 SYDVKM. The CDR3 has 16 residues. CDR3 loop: CASSSNGQGTNEKLFF. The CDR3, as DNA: TGTGCCAGCAGTTCGAATGGACAGGGTACTAATGAAAAACTGTTTTTT.

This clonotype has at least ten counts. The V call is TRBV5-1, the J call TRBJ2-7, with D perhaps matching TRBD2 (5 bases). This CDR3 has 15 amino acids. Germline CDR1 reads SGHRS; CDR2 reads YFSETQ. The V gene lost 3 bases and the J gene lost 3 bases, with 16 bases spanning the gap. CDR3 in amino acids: CASSSTPGSHYEQYF. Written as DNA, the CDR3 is TGCGCCAGCAGCTCCACTCCGGGATCCCACTACGAGCAGTACTTC.

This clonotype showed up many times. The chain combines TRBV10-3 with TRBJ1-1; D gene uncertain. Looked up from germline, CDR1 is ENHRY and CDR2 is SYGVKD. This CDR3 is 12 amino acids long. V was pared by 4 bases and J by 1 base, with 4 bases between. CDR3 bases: TGTGCCATCAGTGGGAAGAACACTGAAGCTTTCTTT. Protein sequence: CAISGKNTEAFF.

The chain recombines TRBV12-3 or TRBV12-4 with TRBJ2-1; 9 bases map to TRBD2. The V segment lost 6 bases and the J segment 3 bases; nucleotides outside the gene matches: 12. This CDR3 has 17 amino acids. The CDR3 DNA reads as TGTGCCAGCAGACCGTCGCCGTTAGCGGGAGTCTACAATGAGCAGTTCTTC. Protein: CASRPSPLAGVYNEQFF.

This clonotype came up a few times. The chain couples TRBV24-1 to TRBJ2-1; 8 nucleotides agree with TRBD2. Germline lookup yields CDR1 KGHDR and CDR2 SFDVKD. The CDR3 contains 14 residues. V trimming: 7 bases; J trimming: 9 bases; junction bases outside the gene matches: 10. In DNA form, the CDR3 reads TGTGCCACCAGCCACGGGACTAGTAATACTGAGCAGTTCTTC. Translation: CATSHGTSNTEQFF.

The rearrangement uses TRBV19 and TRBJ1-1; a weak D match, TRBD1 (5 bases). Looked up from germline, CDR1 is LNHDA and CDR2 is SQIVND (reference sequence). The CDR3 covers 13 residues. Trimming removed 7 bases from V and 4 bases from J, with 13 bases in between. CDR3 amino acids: CASTETVLTEAFF. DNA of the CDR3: TGTGCCAGTACCGAGACAGTTCTCACTGAAGCTTTCTTT.

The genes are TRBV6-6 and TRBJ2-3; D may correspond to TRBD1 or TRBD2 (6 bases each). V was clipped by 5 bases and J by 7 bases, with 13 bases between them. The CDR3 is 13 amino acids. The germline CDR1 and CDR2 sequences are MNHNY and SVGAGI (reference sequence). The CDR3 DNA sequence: TGTGCCAGCAGTCCCCCGGGGGCGAATACGCAGTATTTT. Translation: CASSPPGANTQYF.

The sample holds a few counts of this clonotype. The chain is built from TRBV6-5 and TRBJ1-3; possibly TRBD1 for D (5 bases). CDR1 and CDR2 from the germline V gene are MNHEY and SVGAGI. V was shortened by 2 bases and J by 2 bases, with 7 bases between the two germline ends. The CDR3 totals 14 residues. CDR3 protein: CASSYGRAGNTIYF. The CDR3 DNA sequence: TGTGCCAGCAGTTACGGCAGGGCTGGAAACACCATATATTTT.